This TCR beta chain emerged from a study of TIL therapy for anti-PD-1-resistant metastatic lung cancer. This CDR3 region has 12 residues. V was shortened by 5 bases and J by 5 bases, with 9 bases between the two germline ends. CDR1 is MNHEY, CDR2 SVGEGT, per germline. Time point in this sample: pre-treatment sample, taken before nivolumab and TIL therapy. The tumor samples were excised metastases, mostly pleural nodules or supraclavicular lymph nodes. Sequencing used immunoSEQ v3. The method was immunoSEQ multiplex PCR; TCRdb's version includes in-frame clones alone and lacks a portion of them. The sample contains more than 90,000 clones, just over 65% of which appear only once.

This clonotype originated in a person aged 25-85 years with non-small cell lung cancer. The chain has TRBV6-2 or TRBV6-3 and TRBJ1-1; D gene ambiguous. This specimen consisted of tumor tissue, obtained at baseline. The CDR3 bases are TGTGCCAGCAGTGGATCTCGAACTGAAGCTTTCTTT. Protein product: CASSGSRTEAFF.